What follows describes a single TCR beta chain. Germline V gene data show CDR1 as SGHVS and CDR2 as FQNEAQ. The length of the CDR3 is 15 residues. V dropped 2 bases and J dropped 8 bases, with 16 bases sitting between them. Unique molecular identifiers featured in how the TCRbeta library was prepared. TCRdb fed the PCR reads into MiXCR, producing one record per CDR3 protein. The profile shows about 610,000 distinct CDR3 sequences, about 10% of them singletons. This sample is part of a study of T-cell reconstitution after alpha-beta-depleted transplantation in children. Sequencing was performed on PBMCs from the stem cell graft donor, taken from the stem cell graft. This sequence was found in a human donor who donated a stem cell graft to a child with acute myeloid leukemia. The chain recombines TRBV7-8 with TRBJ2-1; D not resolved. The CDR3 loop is CASSLRAGIWHEQFF. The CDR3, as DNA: TGTGCCAGCAGCTTAAGGGCAGGCATTTGGCATGAGCAGTTCTTC.